This T cell receptor (beta chain) derives from a study of T-cell memory formation after mild COVID-19 (dated by TCRdb to the early 2020s). Regarding the complete study: TCR sequence clusters from the two donors were found to be largely donor specific. T-cell clones expanding and contracting after mild COVID-19 in two donors were tracked by longitudinal TCRalpha and TCRbeta repertoire sequencing. The cohort was made up of two young adult volunteers, one female and one male, who were previously healthy. General conclusions and limits of the study: Clones that contracted from day 15 to 85 showed balanced CD4/CD8 phenotypes, whereas a second wave of clones that expanded from day 15 to 37 leaned towards CD4+. Contracting CD4+ clones turned up mainly in the CM and EM memory subsets, whereas EMRA was where CD8+ clones were enriched. The detection of some responding clones in pre-infection memory suggests that pre-existing cross-reactive memory T cells joined the SARS-CoV-2 response. SARS-CoV-2 specificity of the second-wave clones peaking on day 37 was not confirmed. The study included only a couple of mild cases, and larger cohorts that include severe cases with pre-infection samples were judged to be necessary.

Instrument used: Illumina NovaSeq 6000. TCRalpha and TCRbeta cDNA libraries were constructed by 5'RACE with constant-segment primers, with sample barcodes and unique molecular identifiers being introduced. Trizol reagent was used to extract RNA from every sample. Libraries were amplified in two PCR steps, with a second sample barcode and Illumina TruSeq adapters added in the second step. Libraries were sequenced on an Illumina NovaSeq with 2 x 150 bp paired-end reads. From the authors' description of their analysis: Reads were demultiplexed and collapsed into UMI-guided consensus sequences with migec v1.2.7. Using mixcr v2.1.11, UMI consensuses were aligned to TRA and TRB V and J templates and then assembled into clonotypes. A clonotype was counted as expanded or contracted only if both edgeR and NoisET called the change significant, with noise models trained on biological replicates. For edgeR calls, a false discovery rate-adjusted p below 0.01 and a log2 fold-change threshold of 1 were applied. As an exploratory analysis of dynamics, PCA with hierarchical clustering was applied to max-normalized trajectories of the 1000 most abundant clonotypes. Separately sequenced CD4+ and CD8+ repertoires were used to assign a CD4 or CD8 phenotype to each responding clone. TCRdb reprocessed the public reads (quality trimming at Q25 with fastp, clone calling with MiXCR) and kept in-frame beta chains. Rows matching on CDR3 protein sequence are summarized as one entry with the most common DNA and genes. TCRdb, rather than the study authors, made the V and J calls. The sample yields some 290,000 distinct CDR3 sequences; about a sixth were counted once. The ten largest clones capture 20% to 25% of the sample.

Ficoll-Paque density gradient centrifugation was the method used to isolate PBMCs. Taken from cysteine to phenylalanine, the CDR3 has 11 residues. Of the read, only the CDR3 DNA is kept; its 33 bases are in frame from base 1. V gives up 7 bases and J gives up 7 bases, and the segment between their germline ends measures 10 bases. CDR1 and CDR2, per the germline V gene (reference sequence), are SEHNR and FQNEAQ. On this clonotype itself: Its antigen remains undetermined. No base-level quality is on record; no much larger clone is a single base apart.

Material for sequencing was PBMCs or a T cell subset sorted from them (not recorded which). This receptor was taken from a man between 18 and 35 years old who had mild COVID-19 (a few samples of this study predate the infection). The sample titles of this study are shuffled in the database, so cell type and time point are left out; the donor was told from shared clones. The chain couples TRBV7-9 to TRBJ1-1, with the D segment identity uncertain. The CDR3 protein is CASTRLGEAFF. The DNA sequence is TGTGCCAGCACCCGTCTCGGTGAAGCTTTCTTT. Reference TRBV7-9 and TRBJ1-1 genes cover what lies past the CDR3, so the full variable domain is DTGVSQNPRHKITKRGQNVTFRCDPISEHNRLYWYRQTLGQGPEFLTYFQNEAQLEKSRLLSDRFSAERPKGSFSTLEIQRTEQGDSAMYLCASTRLGEAFFGQGTRLTVV.